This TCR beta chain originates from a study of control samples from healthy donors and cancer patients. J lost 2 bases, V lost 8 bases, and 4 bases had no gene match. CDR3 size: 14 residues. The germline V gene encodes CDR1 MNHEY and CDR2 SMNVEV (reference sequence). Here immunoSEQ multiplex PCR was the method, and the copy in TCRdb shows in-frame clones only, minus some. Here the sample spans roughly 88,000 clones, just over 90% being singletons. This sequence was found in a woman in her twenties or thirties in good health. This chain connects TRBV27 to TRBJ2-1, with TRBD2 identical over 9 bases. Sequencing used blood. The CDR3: CASPRLAAYNEQFF. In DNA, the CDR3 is TGTGCCAGCCCAAGACTAGCGGCCTACAATGAGCAGTTCTTC.